This T cell receptor beta chain was observed in a study of blood T cell repertoires in COVID-19. The method was immunoSEQ multiplex PCR; TCRdb's version includes in-frame clones alone and lacks a portion of them. The table shows 100,000 to 150,000 clones, with approximately 81% occurring only once. The V and J ends lost 1 base and 11 bases, in that order; junction bases with no gene match: 9. The germline CDR1 and CDR2 sequences are MGHRA and YSYEKL. This CDR3 has 16 amino acids. The gene calls are TRBV4-1 and TRBJ2-2; 11 bases fit TRBD1. This receptor was identified in a man between 60 and 75 years old with acute or convalescent COVID-19. Material for sequencing was peripheral blood. The CDR3 DNA reads as TGCGCCAGCAGCCAAGTCCCCGGGACAGGGGGGGGAGAGCTGTTTTTT. This encodes CASSQVPGTGGGELFF.